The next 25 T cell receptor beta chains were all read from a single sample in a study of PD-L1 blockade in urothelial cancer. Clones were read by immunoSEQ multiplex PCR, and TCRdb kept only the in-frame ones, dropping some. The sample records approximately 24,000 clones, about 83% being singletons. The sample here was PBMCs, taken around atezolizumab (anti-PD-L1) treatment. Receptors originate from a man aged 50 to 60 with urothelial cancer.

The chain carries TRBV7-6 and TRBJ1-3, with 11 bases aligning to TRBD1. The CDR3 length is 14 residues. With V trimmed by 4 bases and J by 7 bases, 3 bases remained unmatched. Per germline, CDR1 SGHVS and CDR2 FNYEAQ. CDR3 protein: CASSSDRGRNTIYF. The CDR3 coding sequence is TGTGCCAGCAGCTCGGACAGGGGGCGGAACACCATATATTTT. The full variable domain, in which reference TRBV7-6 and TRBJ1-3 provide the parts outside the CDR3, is GAGVSQSPRYKVTKRGQDVALRCDPISGHVSLYWYRQALGQGPEFLTYFNYEAQQDKSGLPNDRFSAERPEGSISTLTIQRTEQRDSAMYRCASSSDRGRNTIYFGEGSWLTVV.

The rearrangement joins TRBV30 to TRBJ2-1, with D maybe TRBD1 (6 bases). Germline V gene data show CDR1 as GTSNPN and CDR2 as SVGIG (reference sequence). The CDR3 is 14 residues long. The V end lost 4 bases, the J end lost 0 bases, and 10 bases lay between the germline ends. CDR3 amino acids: CAWIGQSSYNEQFF. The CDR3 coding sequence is TGTGCCTGGATAGGACAGAGCTCCTACAATGAGCAGTTCTTC.

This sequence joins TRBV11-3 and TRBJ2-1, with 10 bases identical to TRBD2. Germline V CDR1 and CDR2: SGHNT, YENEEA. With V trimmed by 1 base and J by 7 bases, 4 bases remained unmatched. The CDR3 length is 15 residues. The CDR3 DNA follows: TGTGCCAGCAGCTTAGGAGCGGGAGGGCGAAATGAGCAGTTCTTC. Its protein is CASSLGAGGRNEQFF.

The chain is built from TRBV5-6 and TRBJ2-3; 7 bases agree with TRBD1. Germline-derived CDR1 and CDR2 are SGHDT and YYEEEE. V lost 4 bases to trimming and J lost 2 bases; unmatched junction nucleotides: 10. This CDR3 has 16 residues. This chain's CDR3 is CASSPAPGGDTDTQYF. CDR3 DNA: TGTGCCAGCAGCCCCGCCCCAGGGGGTGACACAGATACGCAGTATTTT. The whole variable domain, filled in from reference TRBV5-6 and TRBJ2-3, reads DAGVTQSPTHLIKTRGQQVTLRCSPKSGHDTVSWYQQALGQGPQFIFQYYEEEERQRGNFPDRFSGHQFPNYSSELNVNALLLGDSALYLCASSPAPGGDTDTQYFGPGTRLTVL.

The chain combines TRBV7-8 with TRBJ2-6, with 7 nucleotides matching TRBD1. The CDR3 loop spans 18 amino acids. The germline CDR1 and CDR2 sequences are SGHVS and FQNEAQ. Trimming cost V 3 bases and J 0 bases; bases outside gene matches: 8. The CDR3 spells CASSFGTVIFSGANVLTF. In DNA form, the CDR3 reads TGTGCCAGCAGCTTTGGGACAGTAATCTTCTCTGGGGCCAACGTCCTGACTTTC. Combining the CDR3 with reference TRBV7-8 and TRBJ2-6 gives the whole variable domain GAGVSQSPRYKVAKRGQDVALRCDPISGHVSLFWYQQALGQGPEFLTYFQNEAQLDKSGLPSDRFFAERPEGSVSTLKIQRTQQEDSAVYLCASSFGTVIFSGANVLTFGAGSRLTVL.

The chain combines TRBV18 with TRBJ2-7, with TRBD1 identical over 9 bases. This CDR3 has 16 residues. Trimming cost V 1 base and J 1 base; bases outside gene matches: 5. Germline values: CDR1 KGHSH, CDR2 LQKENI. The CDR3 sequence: CASSPLGQGRSYEQYF. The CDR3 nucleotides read TGTGCCAGCTCACCACTCGGACAGGGGAGGTCCTACGAGCAGTACTTC.

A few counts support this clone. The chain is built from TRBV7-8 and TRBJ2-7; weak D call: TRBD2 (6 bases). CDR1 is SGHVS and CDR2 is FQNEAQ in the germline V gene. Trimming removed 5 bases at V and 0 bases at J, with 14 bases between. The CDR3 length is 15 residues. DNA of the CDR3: TGTGCCAGCAGCGGAAAAGCGGGTGACTCCTACGAGCAGTACTTC. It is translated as CASSGKAGDSYEQYF.

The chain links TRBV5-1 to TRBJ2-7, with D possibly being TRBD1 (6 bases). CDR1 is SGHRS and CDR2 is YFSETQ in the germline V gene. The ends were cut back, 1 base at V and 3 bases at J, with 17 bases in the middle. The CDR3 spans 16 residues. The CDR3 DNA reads TGCGCCAGCAGCTTGTGGCGCTGGGACACACACTACGAGCAGTACTTC. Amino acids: CASSLWRWDTHYEQYF.

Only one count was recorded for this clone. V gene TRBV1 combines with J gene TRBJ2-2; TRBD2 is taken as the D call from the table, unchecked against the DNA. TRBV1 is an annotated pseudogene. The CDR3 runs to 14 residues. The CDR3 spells CTSSLRDFPRELFF. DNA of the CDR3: TGCACCAGCAGCCTCCGGGACTTTCCCCGGGAGCTGTTTTTT.

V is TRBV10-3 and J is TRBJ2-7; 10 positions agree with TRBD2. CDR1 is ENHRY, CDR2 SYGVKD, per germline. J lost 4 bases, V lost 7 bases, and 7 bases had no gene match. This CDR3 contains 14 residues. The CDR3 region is CAIMGASGSYEQYF. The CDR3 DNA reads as TGTGCCATCATGGGGGCTAGCGGGAGTTACGAGCAGTACTTC.

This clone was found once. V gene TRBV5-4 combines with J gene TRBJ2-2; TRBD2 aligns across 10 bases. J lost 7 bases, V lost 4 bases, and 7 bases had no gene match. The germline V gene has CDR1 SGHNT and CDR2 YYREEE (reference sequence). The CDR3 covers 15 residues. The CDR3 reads CASSALAGEVGELFF. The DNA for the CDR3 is TGTGCCAGCAGCGCGCTAGCGGGAGAGGTCGGGGAGCTGTTTTTT.

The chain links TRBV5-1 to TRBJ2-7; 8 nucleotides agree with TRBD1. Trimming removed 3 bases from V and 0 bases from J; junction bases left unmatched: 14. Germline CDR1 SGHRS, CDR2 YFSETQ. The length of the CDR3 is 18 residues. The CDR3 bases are TGCGCCAGCAGCTGGGGGCCGGGACAGGTGACGAGCTCCTACGAGCAGTACTTC. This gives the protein CASSWGPGQVTSSYEQYF.

The DNA for the CDR3 is TGTGCCAGCAGTGTAAAGGTGACCGGGATCCACGGGGCAGATACGCAGTATTTT. Protein sequence: CASSVKVTGIHGADTQYF. The chain has TRBV6-1 and TRBJ2-3, with D maybe TRBD2 (5 bases). Germline-derived CDR1 and CDR2 are MNHNS and SASEGT. This CDR3 has 18 amino acids. Deletions cut 4 bases from V and 4 bases from J, with 24 bases between.

CDR3 bases: TGTGCCAGCAGCTCCCTTCACTTAGCGGGGGGCGGGGACATTCAGTACTTC. Its translation: CASSSLHLAGGGDIQYF. The V gene is TRBV7-2, the J gene TRBJ2-4; the match to TRBD2 covers 10 bases. Germline CDR1 and CDR2: SGHTA and FQGNSA. Trimming at V came to 4 bases and at J to 8 bases, leaving 14 bases not matched to a gene. This CDR3 region has 17 residues. Using reference TRBV7-2 and TRBJ2-4 for the parts outside the CDR3, the full variable domain is GAGVSQSPSNKVTEKGKDVELRCDPISGHTALYWYRQSLGQGLEFLIYFQGNSAPDKSGLPSDRFSAERTGGSVSTLTIQRTQQEDSAVYLCASSSLHLAGGGDIQYFGAGTRLSVL.

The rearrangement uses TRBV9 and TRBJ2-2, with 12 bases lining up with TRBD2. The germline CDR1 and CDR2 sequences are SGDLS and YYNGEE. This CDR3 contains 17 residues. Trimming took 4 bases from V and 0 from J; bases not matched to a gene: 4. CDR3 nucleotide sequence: TGTGCCAGCAGCCTTACTAGCGGGGGGCCGAACACCGGGGAGCTGTTTTTT. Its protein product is CASSLTSGGPNTGELFF.

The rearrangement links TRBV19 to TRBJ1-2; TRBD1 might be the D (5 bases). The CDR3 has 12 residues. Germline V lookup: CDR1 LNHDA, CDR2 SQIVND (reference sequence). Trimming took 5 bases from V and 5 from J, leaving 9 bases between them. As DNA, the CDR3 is TGTGCCAGTAGTGGGGGACTATATGGCTACACCTTC. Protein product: CASSGGLYGYTF.

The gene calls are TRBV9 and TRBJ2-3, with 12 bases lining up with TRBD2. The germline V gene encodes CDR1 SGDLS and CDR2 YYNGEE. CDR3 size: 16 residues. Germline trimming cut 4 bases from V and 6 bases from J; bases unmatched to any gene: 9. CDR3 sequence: CASSSPLAGGVDTQYF. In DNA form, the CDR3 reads TGTGCCAGCAGCTCCCCACTAGCGGGGGGCGTTGATACGCAGTATTTT.

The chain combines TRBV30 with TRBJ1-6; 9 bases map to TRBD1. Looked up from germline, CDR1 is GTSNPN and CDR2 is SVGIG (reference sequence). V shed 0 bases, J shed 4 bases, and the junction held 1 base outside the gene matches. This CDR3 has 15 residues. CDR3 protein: CAWSVQGAYNSPLHF. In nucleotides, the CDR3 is TGTGCCTGGAGTGTACAGGGGGCTTATAATTCACCCCTCCACTTT.

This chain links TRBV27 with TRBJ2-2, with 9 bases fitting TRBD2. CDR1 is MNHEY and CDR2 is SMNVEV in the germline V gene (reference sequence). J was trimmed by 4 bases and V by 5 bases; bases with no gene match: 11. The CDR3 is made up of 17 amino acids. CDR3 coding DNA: TGTGCCAGCAGTCCGACTAGCGGTAGCAGTGGCACCGGGGAGCTGTTTTTT. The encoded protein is CASSPTSGSSGTGELFF.

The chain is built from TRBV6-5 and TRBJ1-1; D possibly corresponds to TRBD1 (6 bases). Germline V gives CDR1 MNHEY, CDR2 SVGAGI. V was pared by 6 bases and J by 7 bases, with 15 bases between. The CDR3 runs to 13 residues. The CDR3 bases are TGTGCCAGCAGCCTCACAGGGACCTTTGAAGCTTTCTTT. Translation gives CASSLTGTFEAFF.

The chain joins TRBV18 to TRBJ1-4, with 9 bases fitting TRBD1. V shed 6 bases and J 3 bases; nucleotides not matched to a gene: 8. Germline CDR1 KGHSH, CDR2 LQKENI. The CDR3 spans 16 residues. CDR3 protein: CASSPGQGLANEKLFF. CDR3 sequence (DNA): TGTGCCAGCTCGCCGGGACAGGGTCTAGCTAATGAAAAACTGTTTTTT.

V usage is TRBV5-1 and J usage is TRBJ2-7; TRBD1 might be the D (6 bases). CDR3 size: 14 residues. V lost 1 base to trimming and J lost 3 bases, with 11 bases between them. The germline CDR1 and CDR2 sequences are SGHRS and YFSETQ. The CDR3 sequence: CASSLTRTDYEQYF. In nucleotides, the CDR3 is TGCGCCAGCAGCTTGACCAGGACAGACTACGAGCAGTACTTC.

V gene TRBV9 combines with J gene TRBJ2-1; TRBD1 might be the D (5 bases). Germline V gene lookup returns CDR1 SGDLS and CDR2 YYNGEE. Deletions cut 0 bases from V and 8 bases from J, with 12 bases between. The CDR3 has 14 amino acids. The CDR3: CASSVESRVDEQFF. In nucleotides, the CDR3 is TGTGCCAGCAGCGTAGAGTCCAGGGTTGATGAGCAGTTCTTC.

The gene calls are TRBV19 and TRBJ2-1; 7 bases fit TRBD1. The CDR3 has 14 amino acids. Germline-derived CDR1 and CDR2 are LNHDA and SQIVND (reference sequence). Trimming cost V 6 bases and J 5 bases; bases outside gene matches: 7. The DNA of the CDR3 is TGTGCCAGTAGCTTGCAGGGGGTTGACAATGAGCAGTTCTTC. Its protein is CASSLQGVDNEQFF.

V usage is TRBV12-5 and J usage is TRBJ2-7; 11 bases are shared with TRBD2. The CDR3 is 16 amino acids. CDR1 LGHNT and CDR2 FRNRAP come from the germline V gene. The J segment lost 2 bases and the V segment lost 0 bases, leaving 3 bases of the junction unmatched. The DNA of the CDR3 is TGTGCTAGTGGTTTGGTTAGCGGGAGGGAACCCTACGAGCAGTACTTC. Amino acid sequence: CASGLVSGREPYEQYF.